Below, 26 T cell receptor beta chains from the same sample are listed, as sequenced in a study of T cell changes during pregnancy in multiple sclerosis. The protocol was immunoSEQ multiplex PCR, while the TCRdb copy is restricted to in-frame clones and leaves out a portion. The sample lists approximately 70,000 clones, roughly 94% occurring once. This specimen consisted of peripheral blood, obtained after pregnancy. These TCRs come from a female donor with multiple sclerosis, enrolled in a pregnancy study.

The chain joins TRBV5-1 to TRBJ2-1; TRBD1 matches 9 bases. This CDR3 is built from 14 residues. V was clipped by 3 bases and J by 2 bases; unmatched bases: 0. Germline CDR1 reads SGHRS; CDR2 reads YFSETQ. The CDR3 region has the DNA TGCGCCAGCAGCTGGGACAGGGCCTACAATGAGCAGTTCTTC. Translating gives CASSWDRAYNEQFF.

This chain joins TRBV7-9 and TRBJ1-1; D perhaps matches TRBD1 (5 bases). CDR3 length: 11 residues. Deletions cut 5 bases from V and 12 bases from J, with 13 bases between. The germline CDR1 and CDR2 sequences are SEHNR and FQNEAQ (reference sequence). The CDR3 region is CASSPGDGSFF. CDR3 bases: TGTGCCAGCAGCCCGGGGGACGGGTCTTTCTTT.

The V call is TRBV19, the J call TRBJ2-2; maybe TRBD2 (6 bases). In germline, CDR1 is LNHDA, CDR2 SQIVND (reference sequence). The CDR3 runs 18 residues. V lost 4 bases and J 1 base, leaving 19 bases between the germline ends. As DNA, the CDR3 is TGTGCCAGTAGTAGGGACTCCCAAAGAATAGTGAACACCGGGGAGCTGTTTTTT. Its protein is CASSRDSQRIVNTGELFF.

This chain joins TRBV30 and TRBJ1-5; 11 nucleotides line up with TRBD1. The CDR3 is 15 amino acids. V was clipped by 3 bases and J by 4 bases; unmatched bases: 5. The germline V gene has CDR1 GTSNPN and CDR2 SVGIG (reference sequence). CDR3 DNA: TGTGCCTGGAGCGGGACAGGGGGTGGAAATCAGCCCCAGCATTTT. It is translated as CAWSGTGGGNQPQHF.

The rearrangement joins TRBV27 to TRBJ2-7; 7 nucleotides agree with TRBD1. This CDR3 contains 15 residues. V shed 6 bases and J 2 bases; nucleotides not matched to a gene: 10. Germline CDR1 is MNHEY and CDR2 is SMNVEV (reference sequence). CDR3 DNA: TGTGCCAGCAGCCTGGGACAGACCAGAACCTACGAGCAGTACTTC. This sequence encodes CASSLGQTRTYEQYF.

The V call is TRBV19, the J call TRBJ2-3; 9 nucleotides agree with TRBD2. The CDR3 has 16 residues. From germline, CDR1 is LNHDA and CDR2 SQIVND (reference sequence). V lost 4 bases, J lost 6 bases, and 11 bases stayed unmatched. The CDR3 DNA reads TGTGCCAGTAGTAACTTGCGAGCGGGAGGTACGGATACGCAGTATTTT. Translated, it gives CASSNLRAGGTDTQYF. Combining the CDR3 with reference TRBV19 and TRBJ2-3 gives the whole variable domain DGGITQSPKYLFRKEGQNVTLSCEQNLNHDAMYWYRQDPGQGLRLIYYSQIVNDFQKGDIAEGYSVSREKKESFPLTVTSAQKNPTAFYLCASSNLRAGGTDTQYFGPGTRLTVL.

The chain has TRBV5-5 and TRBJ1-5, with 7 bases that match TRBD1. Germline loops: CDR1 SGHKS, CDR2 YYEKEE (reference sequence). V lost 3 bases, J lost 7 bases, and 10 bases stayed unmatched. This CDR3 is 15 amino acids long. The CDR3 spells CASSYTGTAKQPQHF. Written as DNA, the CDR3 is TGTGCCAGCAGCTACACCGGGACAGCAAAGCAGCCCCAGCATTTT.

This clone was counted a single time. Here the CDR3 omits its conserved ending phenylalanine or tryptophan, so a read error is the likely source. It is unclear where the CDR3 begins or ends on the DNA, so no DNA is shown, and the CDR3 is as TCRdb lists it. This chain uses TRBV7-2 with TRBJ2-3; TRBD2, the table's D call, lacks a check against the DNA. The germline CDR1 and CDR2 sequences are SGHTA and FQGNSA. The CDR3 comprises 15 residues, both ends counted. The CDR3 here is CASSSTGTSGVRIPL.

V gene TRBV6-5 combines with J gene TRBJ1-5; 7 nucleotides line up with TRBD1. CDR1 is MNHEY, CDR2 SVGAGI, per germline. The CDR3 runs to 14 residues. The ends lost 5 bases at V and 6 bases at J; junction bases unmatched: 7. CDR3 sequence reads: CASSRNRGGQPQHF. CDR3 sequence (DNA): TGTGCCAGCAGTCGTAACAGGGGTGGTCAGCCCCAGCATTTT.

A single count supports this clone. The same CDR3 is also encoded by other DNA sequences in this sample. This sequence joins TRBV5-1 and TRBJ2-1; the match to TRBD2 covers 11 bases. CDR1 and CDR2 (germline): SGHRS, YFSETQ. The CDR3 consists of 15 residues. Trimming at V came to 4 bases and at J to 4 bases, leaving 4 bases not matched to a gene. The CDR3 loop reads CASSLGLAEYNEQFF. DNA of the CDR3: TGCGCCAGCAGCCTGGGACTAGCGGAGTACAATGAGCAGTTCTTC. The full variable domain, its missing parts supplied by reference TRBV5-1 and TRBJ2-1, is KAGVTQTPRYLIKTRGQQVTLSCSPISGHRSVSWYQQTPGQGLQFLFEYFSETQRNKGNFPGRFSGRQFSNSRSEMNVSTLELGDSALYLCASSLGLAEYNEQFFGPGTRLTVL.

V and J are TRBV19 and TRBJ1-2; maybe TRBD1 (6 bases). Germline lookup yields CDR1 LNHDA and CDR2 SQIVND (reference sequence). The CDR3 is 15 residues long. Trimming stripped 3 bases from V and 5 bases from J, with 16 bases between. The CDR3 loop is CASSMVAGEWYGYTF. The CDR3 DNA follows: TGTGCCAGTAGTATGGTGGCAGGGGAGTGGTATGGCTACACCTTC.

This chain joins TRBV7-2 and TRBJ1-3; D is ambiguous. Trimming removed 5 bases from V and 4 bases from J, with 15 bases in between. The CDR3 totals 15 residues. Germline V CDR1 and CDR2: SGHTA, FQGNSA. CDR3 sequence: CASSAGQSGGNTIYF. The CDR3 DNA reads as TGTGCCAGCAGCGCGGGCCAATCGGGGGGAAACACCATATATTTT. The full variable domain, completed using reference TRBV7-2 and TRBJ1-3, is GAGVSQSPSNKVTEKGKDVELRCDPISGHTALYWYRQSLGQGLEFLIYFQGNSAPDKSGLPSDRFSAERTGGSVSTLTIQRTQQEDSAVYLCASSAGQSGGNTIYFGEGSWLTVV.

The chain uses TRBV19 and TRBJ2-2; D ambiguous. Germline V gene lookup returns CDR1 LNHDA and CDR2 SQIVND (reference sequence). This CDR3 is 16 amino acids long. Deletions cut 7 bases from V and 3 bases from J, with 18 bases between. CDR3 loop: CASTTPSRSYTGELFF. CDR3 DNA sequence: TGTGCCAGTACCACTCCGAGCCGTTCTTACACCGGGGAGCTGTTTTTT.

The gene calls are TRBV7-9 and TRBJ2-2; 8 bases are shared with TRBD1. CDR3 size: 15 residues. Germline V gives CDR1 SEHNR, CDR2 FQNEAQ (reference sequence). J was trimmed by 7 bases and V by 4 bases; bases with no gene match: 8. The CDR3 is CASSSGQGYIGELFF. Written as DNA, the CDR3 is TGTGCCAGCAGCTCCGGACAGGGTTACATCGGGGAGCTGTTTTTT.

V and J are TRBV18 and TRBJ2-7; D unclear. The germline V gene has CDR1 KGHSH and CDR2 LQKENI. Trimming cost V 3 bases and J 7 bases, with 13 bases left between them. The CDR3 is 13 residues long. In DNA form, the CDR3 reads TGTGCCAGCTCACCTCCTCCCCTAGAAGAGCAGTACTTC. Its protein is CASSPPPLEEQYF. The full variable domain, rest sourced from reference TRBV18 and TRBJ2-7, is NAGVMQNPRHLVRRRGQEARLRCSPMKGHSHVYWYRQLPEEGLKFMVYLQKENIIDESGMPKERFSAEFPKEGPSILRIQQVVRGDSAAYFCASSPPPLEEQYFGPGTRLTVT.

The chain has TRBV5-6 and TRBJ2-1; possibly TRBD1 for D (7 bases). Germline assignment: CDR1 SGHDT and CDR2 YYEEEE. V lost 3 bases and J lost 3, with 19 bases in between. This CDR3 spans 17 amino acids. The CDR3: CASSSGATGWLYNEQFF. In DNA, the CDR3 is TGTGCCAGCAGCTCGGGGGCGACAGGGTGGCTCTACAATGAGCAGTTCTTC. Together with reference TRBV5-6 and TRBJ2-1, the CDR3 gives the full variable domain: DAGVTQSPTHLIKTRGQQVTLRCSPKSGHDTVSWYQQALGQGPQFIFQYYEEEERQRGNFPDRFSGHQFPNYSSELNVNALLLGDSALYLCASSSGATGWLYNEQFFGPGTRLTVL.

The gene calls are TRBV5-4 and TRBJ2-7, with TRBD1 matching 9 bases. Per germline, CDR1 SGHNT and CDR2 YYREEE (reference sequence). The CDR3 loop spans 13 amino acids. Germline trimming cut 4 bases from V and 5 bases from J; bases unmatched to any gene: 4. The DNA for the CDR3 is TGTGCCAGCAGCCAGGGACAGGGAGACGAGCAGTACTTC. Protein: CASSQGQGDEQYF.

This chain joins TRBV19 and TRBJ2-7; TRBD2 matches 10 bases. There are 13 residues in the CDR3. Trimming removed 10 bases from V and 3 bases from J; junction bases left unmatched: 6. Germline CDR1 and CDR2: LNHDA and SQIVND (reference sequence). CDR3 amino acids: CATGLAANYEQYF. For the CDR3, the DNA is TGTGCCACTGGACTAGCGGCGAACTACGAGCAGTACTTC. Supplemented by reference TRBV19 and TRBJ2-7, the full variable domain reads DGGITQSPKYLFRKEGQNVTLSCEQNLNHDAMYWYRQDPGQGLRLIYYSQIVNDFQKGDIAEGYSVSREKKESFPLTVTSAQKNPTAFYLCATGLAANYEQYFGPGTRLTVT.

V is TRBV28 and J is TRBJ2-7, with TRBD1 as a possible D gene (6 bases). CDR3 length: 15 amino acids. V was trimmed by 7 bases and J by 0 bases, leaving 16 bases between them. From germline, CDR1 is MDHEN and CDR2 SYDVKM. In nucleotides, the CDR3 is TGTGCCAGCATTTCAGGGGCCGCGACCTCCTACGAGCAGTACTTC. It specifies CASISGAATSYEQYF.

The CDR3 region is CASSLDVSSGNTIYF. For the CDR3, the DNA is TGCGCCAGCAGCTTGGACGTGAGCTCTGGAAACACCATATATTTT. V usage is TRBV5-1 and J usage is TRBJ1-3, with no clear D. The germline CDR1 and CDR2 sequences are SGHRS and YFSETQ. The germline V and J ends were trimmed by 0 bases and 0 bases, with 7 bases remaining between them. The length of the CDR3 is 15 residues. Together with reference TRBV5-1 and TRBJ1-3, the CDR3 gives the full variable domain: KAGVTQTPRYLIKTRGQQVTLSCSPISGHRSVSWYQQTPGQGLQFLFEYFSETQRNKGNFPGRFSGRQFSNSRSEMNVSTLELGDSALYLCASSLDVSSGNTIYFGEGSWLTVV.

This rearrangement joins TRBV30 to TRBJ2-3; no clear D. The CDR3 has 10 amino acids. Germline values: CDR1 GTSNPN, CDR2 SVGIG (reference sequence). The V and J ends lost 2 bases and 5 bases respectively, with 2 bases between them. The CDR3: CAWSQDTQYF. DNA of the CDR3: TGTGCCTGGAGTCAAGATACGCAGTATTTT. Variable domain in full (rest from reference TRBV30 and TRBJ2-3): SQTIHQWPATLVQPVGSPLSLECTVEGTSNPNLYWYRQAAGRGLQLLFYSVGIGQISSEVPQNLSASRPQDRQFILSSKKLLLSDSGFYLCAWSQDTQYFGPGTRLTVL.

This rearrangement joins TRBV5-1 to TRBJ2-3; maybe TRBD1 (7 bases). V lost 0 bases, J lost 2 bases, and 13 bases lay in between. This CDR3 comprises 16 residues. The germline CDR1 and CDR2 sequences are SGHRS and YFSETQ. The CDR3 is CASSLGQGGNTDTQYF. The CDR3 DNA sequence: TGCGCCAGCAGCTTGGGACAGGGAGGAAACACAGATACGCAGTATTTT.

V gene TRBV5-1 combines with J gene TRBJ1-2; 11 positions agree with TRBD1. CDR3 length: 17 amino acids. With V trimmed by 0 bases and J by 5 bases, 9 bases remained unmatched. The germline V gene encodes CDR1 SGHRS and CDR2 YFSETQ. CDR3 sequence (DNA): TGCGCCAGCAGCTTGGACATGGCGGGACAGGGGGTTTATGGCTACACCTTC. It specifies CASSLDMAGQGVYGYTF.

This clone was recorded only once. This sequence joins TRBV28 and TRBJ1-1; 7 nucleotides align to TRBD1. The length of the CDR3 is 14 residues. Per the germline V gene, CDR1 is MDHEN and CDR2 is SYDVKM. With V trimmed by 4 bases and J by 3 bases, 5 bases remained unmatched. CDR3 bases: TGTGCCAGCAGTTCCCCAGGACAGGACACTGAAGCTTTCTTT. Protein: CASSSPGQDTEAFF. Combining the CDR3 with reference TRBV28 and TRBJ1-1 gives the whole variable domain DVKVTQSSRYLVKRTGEKVFLECVQDMDHENMFWYRQDPGLGLRLIYFSYDVKMKEKGDIPEGYSVSREKKERFSLILESASTNQTSMYLCASSSPGQDTEAFFGQGTRLTVV.

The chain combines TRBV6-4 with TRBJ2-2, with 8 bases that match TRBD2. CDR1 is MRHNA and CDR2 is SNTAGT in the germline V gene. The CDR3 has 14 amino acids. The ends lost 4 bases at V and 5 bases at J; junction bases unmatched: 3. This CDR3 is CASSAGLETGELFF. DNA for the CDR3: TGTGCCAGCAGTGCGGGACTAGAGACCGGGGAGCTGTTTTTT.

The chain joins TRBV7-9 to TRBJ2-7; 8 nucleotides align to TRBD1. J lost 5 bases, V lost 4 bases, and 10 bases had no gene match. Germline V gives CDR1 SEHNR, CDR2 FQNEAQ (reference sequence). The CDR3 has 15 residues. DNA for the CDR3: TGTGCCAGCAGCTCCGGACAGGGAGTGTTCCACGAGCAGTACTTC. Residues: CASSSGQGVFHEQYF.